This is a list of T cell receptor beta chains from one sample in a study of beta chain features in type 1 diabetes. TCRdb's table, derived via immunoSEQ multiplex PCR, lists solely in-frame clones and lacks some. The data show hundreds of thousands of clones, roughly an eighth seen once. Sequences were obtained from naive CD4+ T cells from blood. Receptors originate from a woman under 30 in good health. CDR3s include the opening cysteine and the closing phenylalanine or tryptophan. D genes are given only for firm matches. Expanded clones get a size class; other rows say once, few or many, or leave the size out.

D	size	V	J	CDR3	DNA
.	few	TRBV5-4	TRBJ2-5	CASSQDLGRGRETQYF	TGTGCCAGCAGCCAAGATCTTGGCAGGGGAAGGGAGACCCAGTACTTC
TRBD2	few	TRBV7-3	TRBJ2-3	CASSRSGVSTDTQYF	TGTGCCAGCAGCCGGAGCGGGGTGAGCACAGATACGCAGTATTTT
TRBD1	.	TRBV4-3	TRBJ2-1	CASSQVRTGAHEQFF	TGCGCCAGCAGCCAAGTGAGGACAGGGGCCCATGAGCAGTTCTTC
.	.	TRBV29-1	TRBJ2-7	CSVSTGAYEQYF	TGCAGCGTTTCGACAGGCGCCTACGAGCAGTACTTC
TRBD1	.	TRBV5-1	TRBJ2-7	CASSRGQGYEQYF	TGCGCCAGCAGCCGAGGACAGGGGTACGAGCAGTACTTC
.	.	TRBV7-2	TRBJ2-7	CASSSFGGGAYEQYF	TGTGCCAGCAGCTCATTTGGCGGAGGGGCCTACGAGCAGTACTTC
.	.	TRBV18	TRBJ1-2	CASSPQGENYGYTF	TGTGCCAGCTCACCCCAGGGCGAGAACTATGGCTACACCTTC
TRBD1	.	TRBV11-3	TRBJ1-4	CASSQGQATTNEKLFF	TGTGCCAGCAGCCAGGGACAGGCCACAACTAATGAAAAACTGTTTTTT
.	few	TRBV14	TRBJ1-6	CASSTWAGATPSPLHF	TGTGCCAGCAGCACATGGGCAGGGGCAACACCGTCACCCCTCCACTTT
.	.	TRBV5-4	TRBJ2-1	CASSFITGNEQFF	TGTGCCAGCAGCTTCATAACAGGGAATGAGCAGTTCTTC
.	few	TRBV4-3	TRBJ1-4	CASSQRRVPNEKLFF	TGCGCCAGCAGCCAGCGCCGGGTTCCGAATGAAAAACTGTTTTTT
.	few	TRBV5-1	TRBJ2-4	CASSLEGPQNIQYF	TGCGCCAGCAGCTTGGAAGGGCCCCAAAACATTCAGTACTTC
TRBD1	.	TRBV18	TRBJ1-1	CASSPQERTGGLTEAFF	TGTGCCAGCTCACCACAAGAAAGGACAGGGGGCCTTACTGAAGCTTTCTTT
.	few	TRBV6-5	TRBJ1-5	CASSYAVNQPQHF	TGTGCCAGCAGTTATGCGGTGAATCAGCCCCAGCATTTT
TRBD2	.	TRBV9	TRBJ2-7	CASSVAGLAAGEQYF	TGTGCCAGCAGCGTAGCCGGACTAGCGGCTGGCGAGCAGTACTTC
.	few	TRBV21-1	TRBJ2-7	CASSNGTASYEQYF	TGTGCCAGCAGCAATGGGACGGCCTCCTACGAGCAGTACTTC
.	few	TRBV29-1	TRBJ1-3	CSGKRSGNTIYF	TGCAGCGGCAAGCGCTCTGGAAACACCATATATTTT
.	.	TRBV2	TRBJ1-4	CASSFRRGNEKLFF	TGTGCCAGCAGCTTCAGGCGGGGGAATGAAAAACTGTTTTTT
.	few	TRBV9	TRBJ1-6	CASSVQSSPLHF	TGTGCCAGCAGCGTACAAAGTTCACCCCTCCACTTT
.	few	TRBV11-3	TRBJ2-1	CASSPAGTVDNEQFF	TGTGCCAGCAGCCCCGCGGGAACAGTCGACAATGAGCAGTTCTTC
.	many	TRBV29-1	TRBJ2-7	CSVVLAITAYEQYF	TGCAGCGTTGTCCTAGCCATTACCGCCTACGAGCAGTACTTC
.	few	TRBV18	TRBJ2-1	CASSPSELANEQFF	TGTGCCAGCTCACCTTCTGAACTAGCCAATGAGCAGTTCTTC